Following are 18 T cell receptor beta chains from one sample sequenced in a study of blood T cell repertoires in COVID-19. TCRdb keeps only in-frame clones here, not all; method: immunoSEQ multiplex PCR. The sample carries under 150,000 clones, about 87% recorded once. Sequenced material: peripheral blood. Source of these receptors: a human donor in a cohort sampled during active COVID-19.

This clone was counted only a few times. The rearrangement joins TRBV28 to TRBJ1-4; unclear D gene. Trimming removed 6 bases from V and 5 bases from J, with 16 bases in between. Germline CDR1 and CDR2: MDHEN and SYDVKM. This CDR3 is 15 amino acids long. The CDR3 region has the DNA TGTGCCAGCAGCCTCGGCGGGTCAGAGAATGAAAAACTGTTTTTT. Amino acid sequence: CASSLGGSENEKLFF.

J is TRBJ1-2 and V is TRBV7-3; 9 nucleotides agree with TRBD1. V lost 2 bases, J lost 5 bases, and 9 bases stayed unmatched. The CDR3 consists of 16 residues. Germline CDR1 is SGHTA and CDR2 is FQGTGA. The CDR3, as DNA: TGTGCCAGCAGCTTAGGTCCACAGGGGGCATCATATGGCTACACCTTC. Translated, it gives CASSLGPQGASYGYTF.

The chain combines TRBV5-1 with TRBJ2-5, with 10 positions matching TRBD2. The V segment lost 4 bases and the J segment 5 bases; nucleotides outside the gene matches: 8. The CDR3 is 15 residues long. Germline V gives CDR1 SGHRS, CDR2 YFSETQ. In DNA form, the CDR3 reads TGCGCCAGCAGCGAGGGGACTAGCGAGTGGGAGACCCAGTACTTC. Its protein product is CASSEGTSEWETQYF.

The gene calls are TRBV5-4 and TRBJ2-5; 12 bases fit TRBD2. The CDR3 is made up of 16 amino acids. Germline loops: CDR1 SGHNT, CDR2 YYREEE (reference sequence). V dropped 3 bases and J dropped 7; count of bases not matched to a gene: 10. CDR3 sequence: CASSYGLAGRGGTQYF. CDR3 sequence (DNA): TGTGCCAGCAGCTACGGACTAGCGGGGCGCGGGGGGACCCAGTACTTC.

The V gene is TRBV18, the J gene TRBJ1-1, with 7 bases fitting TRBD1. V shed 3 bases, J shed 4 bases, and the junction held 14 bases outside the gene matches. The germline gives CDR1 KGHSH, CDR2 LQKENI. This CDR3 is 17 amino acids long. CDR3 DNA sequence: TGTGCCAGCTCACCGTGGACAGGACCTCTTAATAGCACTGAAGCTTTCTTT. It yields the protein CASSPWTGPLNSTEAFF.

This clone was detected only once. The genes are TRBV5-1 and TRBJ2-5, with 7 bases lining up with TRBD1. Germline loops: CDR1 SGHRS, CDR2 YFSETQ. With V trimmed by 4 bases and J by 3 bases, 6 bases remained unmatched. The CDR3 sequence is 14 residues long. The CDR3 coding sequence is TGCGCCAGCAGCCAAGACAGGGTTAAAGAGACCCAGTACTTC. This encodes CASSQDRVKETQYF.

CDR3 nucleotide sequence: TGTGCCAGCATGAGCCTAGCTAACTATGGCTACACCTTC. This gives the protein CASMSLANYGYTF. V usage is TRBV6-5 and J usage is TRBJ1-2; D unresolved. The CDR3 has 13 amino acids. Germline V gene data show CDR1 as MNHEY and CDR2 as SVGAGI. The V and J ends lost 7 bases and 0 bases respectively, with 9 bases between them.

This clone has only a few counts. The chain employs TRBV7-9 and TRBJ2-7; the D is unclear. The CDR3 spans 15 residues. V lost 1 base and J lost 0, with 10 bases in between. Germline CDR1 reads SEHNR; CDR2 reads FQNEAQ (reference sequence). CDR3 in amino acids: CASSLDGRSSYEQYF. CDR3 DNA sequence: TGTGCCAGCAGCTTAGACGGTCGGAGCTCCTACGAGCAGTACTTC.

V gene TRBV27 combines with J gene TRBJ1-2, with D perhaps TRBD1 (5 bases). The CDR3 contains 12 residues. V was cut by 5 bases and J by 4 bases, with 8 bases left in between. The germline V gene encodes CDR1 MNHEY and CDR2 SMNVEV (reference sequence). The CDR3 nucleotides are TGTGCCAGCAGTAAGGGGTTCTATGGCTACACCTTC. Amino acids: CASSKGFYGYTF.

The rearrangement links TRBV7-9 to TRBJ1-3; D might be TRBD1 (5 bases). This CDR3 region has 14 residues. Trimming removed 5 bases at V and 4 bases at J, with 12 bases between. The germline V gene has CDR1 SEHNR and CDR2 FQNEAQ (reference sequence). Here the CDR3 DNA reads TGTGCCAGCAGCCGCGGGACGGAAGGAAACACCATATATTTT. It translates to CASSRGTEGNTIYF.

The chain employs TRBV15 and TRBJ1-5; no clear D gene. Trimming stripped 8 bases from V and 5 bases from J, with 10 bases between. CDR1 is LNHNV and CDR2 is YYDKDF in the germline V gene (reference sequence). The CDR3 extends over 12 amino acids. This CDR3 is CATRGSDQPQHF. In DNA form, the CDR3 reads TGTGCCACCCGAGGATCGGATCAGCCCCAGCATTTT.

Only one count was recorded for this clone. This sequence joins TRBV5-1 and TRBJ2-7; TRBD2 matches 10 bases. This CDR3 contains 18 residues. The V gene's germline CDR1 is SGHRS and CDR2 YFSETQ. The V gene end was trimmed by 1 base and the J gene end by 0 bases; junction bases not matched to a gene: 10. The CDR3, as DNA: TGCGCCAGCAGCTTGTATCCTAGCGGGGGCTACAGCTCCTACGAGCAGTACTTC. Its protein is CASSLYPSGGYSSYEQYF.

The chain couples TRBV21-1 to TRBJ1-5. TRBV21-1 is annotated as a pseudogene. The CDR3 runs to 16 residues. CDR3 in DNA: TGTGCCAGCAGCAAAGCGCCAGCGAGGGGCAATCAGCCCCAGCATTTT. Translated, it gives CASSKAPARGNQPQHF.

This chain joins TRBV5-1 and TRBJ2-7; weak D call: TRBD2 (7 bases). Trimming removed 0 bases at V and 5 bases at J, with 18 bases between. The germline V gene encodes CDR1 SGHRS and CDR2 YFSETQ. The CDR3 extends over 16 amino acids. As DNA, the CDR3 is TGCGCCAGCAGCTTGGCGGGGGGCGCTCACCTCGACGAGCAGTACTTC. Translated: CASSLAGGAHLDEQYF. The entire variable domain, with the rest obtained from reference TRBV5-1 and TRBJ2-7, is as follows: KAGVTQTPRYLIKTRGQQVTLSCSPISGHRSVSWYQQTPGQGLQFLFEYFSETQRNKGNFPGRFSGRQFSNSRSEMNVSTLELGDSALYLCASSLAGGAHLDEQYFGPGTRLTVT.

V is TRBV5-1 and J is TRBJ2-7, with a tentative D call TRBD2 (5 bases). This CDR3 contains 14 residues. The V end lost 0 bases, the J end lost 0 bases, and 7 bases lay between the germline ends. Per germline, CDR1 SGHRS and CDR2 YFSETQ. As DNA, the CDR3 is TGCGCCAGCAGCTTGGTAGCGTTCTCCTACGAGCAGTACTTC. It translates to CASSLVAFSYEQYF.

The chain couples TRBV4-3 to TRBJ1-1, with D possibly being TRBD1 (6 bases). V was clipped by 4 bases and J by 5 bases, with 14 bases between them. Germline V gene sequence: CDR1 LGHNA, CDR2 YSLEER. This CDR3 is 14 amino acids long. The DNA for the CDR3 is TGCGCCAGCAGCCCATACACAGGGCCGACTGAAGCTTTCTTT. It translates to CASSPYTGPTEAFF.

CDR3 sequence reads: CASSLDPAASYEQYF. In DNA, the CDR3 is TGCGCCAGCAGCTTGGATCCGGCGGCCTCCTACGAGCAGTACTTC. The genes are TRBV5-1 and TRBJ2-7, with unresolved D. The germline gives CDR1 SGHRS, CDR2 YFSETQ. This CDR3 has 15 residues. V lost 0 bases, J lost 0 bases, and 10 bases lay in between.

The chain is built from TRBV6-2 or TRBV6-3 and TRBJ1-2, with D hard to call. The CDR3 spans 13 residues. V was clipped by 4 bases and J by 0 bases, with 6 bases between them. Germline values: CDR1 MNHEY, CDR2 SVGEGT. The CDR3 DNA follows: TGTGCCAGCAGTTTATCCCCTAACTATGGCTACACCTTC. Amino acid sequence: CASSLSPNYGYTF.